In this sample, the clone carrying this TCR beta chain turned up a few times. Its specificity is not known. The source of the sample is a study of beta chain features in type 1 diabetes. Unmatched junction bases numbered 6, after V lost 4 bases and J lost 4 bases. Per germline, CDR1 SGHVS and CDR2 FQNEAQ. The CDR3 consists of 16 residues. General observations from the study: There was a moderate but significant shortening of TCRB CDR3s in all four CD4+ subsets of Type 1 diabetes patients.

cDNA synthesis used the whole RNA isolate, giving expressed TCRB sequences. Assay used: immunoSEQ multiplex PCR; TCRdb lists only in-frame clones, some missing. The sample shows around 280,000 clones, 15% of them seen only once. This chain joins TRBV7-8 and TRBJ2-5, with 13 nucleotides matching TRBD2. The TCR was taken from a man between 18 and 35 years old with type 1 diabetes. Sequencing was carried out using naive CD4+ T cells from blood. As DNA, the CDR3 is TGTGCCAGCAGCTCGCGACTAGCGGGAGGTGCAGAGACCCAGTACTTC. Translation gives CASSSRLAGGAETQYF.